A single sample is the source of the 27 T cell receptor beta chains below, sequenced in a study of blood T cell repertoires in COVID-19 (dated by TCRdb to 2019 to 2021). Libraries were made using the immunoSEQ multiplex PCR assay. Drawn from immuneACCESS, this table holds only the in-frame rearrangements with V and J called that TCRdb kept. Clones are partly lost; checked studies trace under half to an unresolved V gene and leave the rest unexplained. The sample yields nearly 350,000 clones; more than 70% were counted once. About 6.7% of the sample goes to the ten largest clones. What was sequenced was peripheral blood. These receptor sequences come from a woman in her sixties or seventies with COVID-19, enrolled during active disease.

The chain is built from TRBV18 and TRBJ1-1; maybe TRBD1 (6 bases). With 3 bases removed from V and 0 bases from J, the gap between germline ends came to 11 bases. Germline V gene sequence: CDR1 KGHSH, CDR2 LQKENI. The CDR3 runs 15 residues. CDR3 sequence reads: CASSPQGNMNTEAFF. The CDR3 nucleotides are TGTGCCAGCTCACCTCAGGGGAATATGAACACTGAAGCTTTCTTT.

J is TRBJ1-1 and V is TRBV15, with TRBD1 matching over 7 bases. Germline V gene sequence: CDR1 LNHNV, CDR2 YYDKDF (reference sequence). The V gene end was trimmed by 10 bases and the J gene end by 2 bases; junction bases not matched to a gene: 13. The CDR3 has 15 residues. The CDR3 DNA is TGTGCCAGTCAGGACCGCTCAGGGGGAAACACTGAAGCTTTCTTT. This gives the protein CASQDRSGGNTEAFF.

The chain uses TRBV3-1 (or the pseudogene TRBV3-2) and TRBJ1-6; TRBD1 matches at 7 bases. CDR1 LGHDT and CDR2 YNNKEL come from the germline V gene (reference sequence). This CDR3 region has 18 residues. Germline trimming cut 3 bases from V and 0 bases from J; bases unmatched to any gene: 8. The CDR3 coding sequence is TGTGCCAGCAGCCAGCAGACCGGGACAGCCTCCTATAATTCACCCCTCCACTTT. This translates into CASSQQTGTASYNSPLHF.

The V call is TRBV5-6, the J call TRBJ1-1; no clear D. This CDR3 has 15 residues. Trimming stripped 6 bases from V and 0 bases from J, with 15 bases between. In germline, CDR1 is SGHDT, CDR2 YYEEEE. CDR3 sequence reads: CASTQTGYLNTEAFF. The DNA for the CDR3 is TGTGCCAGCACCCAGACTGGTTACCTGAACACTGAAGCTTTCTTT.

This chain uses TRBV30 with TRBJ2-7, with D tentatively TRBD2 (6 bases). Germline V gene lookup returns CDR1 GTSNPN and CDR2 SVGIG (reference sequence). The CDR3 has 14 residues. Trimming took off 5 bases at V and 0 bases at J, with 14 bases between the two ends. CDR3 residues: CAWSGGALSYEQYF. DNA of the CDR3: TGTGCCTGGTCCGGCGGGGCCCTCTCCTACGAGCAGTACTTC.

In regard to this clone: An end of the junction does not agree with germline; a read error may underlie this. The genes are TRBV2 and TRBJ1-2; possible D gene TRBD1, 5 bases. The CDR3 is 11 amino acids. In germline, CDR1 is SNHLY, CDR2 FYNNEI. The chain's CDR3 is CASGEGRGYTF. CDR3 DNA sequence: TGTGCCAGCGGTGAGGGGAGGGGCTACACCTTC.

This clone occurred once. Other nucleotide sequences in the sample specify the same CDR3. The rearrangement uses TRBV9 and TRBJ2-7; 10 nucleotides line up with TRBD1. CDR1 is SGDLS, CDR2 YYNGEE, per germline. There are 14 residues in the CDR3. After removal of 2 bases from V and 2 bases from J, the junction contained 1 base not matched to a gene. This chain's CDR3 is CASSVGQGAYEQYF. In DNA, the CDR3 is TGTGCCAGCAGCGTCGGACAGGGGGCCTACGAGCAGTACTTC.

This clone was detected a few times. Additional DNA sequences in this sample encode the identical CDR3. CDR3 sequence (DNA): TGTGCCAGCAGCCTAACGGGAGACACTGAAGCTTTCTTT. It translates to CASSLTGDTEAFF. The chain combines TRBV9 with TRBJ1-1; D gene ambiguous. Deletions cut 4 bases from V and 3 bases from J, with 10 bases between. The germline V gene has CDR1 SGDLS and CDR2 YYNGEE. This CDR3 has 13 residues.

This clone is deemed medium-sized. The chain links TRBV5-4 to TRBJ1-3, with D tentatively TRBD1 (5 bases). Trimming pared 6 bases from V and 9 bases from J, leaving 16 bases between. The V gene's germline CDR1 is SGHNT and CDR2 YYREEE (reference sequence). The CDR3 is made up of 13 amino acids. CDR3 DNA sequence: TGTGCCAGCACGGATCCCGGCGACAGCACCATATATTTT. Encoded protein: CASTDPGDSTIYF.

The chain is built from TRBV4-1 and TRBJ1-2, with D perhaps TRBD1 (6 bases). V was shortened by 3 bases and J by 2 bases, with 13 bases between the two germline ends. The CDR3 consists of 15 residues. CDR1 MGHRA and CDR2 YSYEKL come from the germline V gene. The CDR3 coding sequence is TGCGCCAGCAGCCAGGAACCTACAGGGAACTATGGCTACACCTTC. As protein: CASSQEPTGNYGYTF.

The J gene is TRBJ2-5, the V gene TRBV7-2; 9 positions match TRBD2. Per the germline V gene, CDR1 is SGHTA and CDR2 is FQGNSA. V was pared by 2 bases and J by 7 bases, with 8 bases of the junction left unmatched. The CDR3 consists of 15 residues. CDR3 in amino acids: CASSLPGTSPGTQYF. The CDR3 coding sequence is TGTGCCAGCAGCTTACCCGGGACTAGCCCAGGGACCCAGTACTTC.

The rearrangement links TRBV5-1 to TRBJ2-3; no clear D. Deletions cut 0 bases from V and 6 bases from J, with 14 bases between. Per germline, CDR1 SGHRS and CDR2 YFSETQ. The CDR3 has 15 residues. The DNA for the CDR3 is TGCGCCAGCAGCTTGGTAGGAGCGCGACCGGATACGCAGTATTTT. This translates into CASSLVGARPDTQYF.

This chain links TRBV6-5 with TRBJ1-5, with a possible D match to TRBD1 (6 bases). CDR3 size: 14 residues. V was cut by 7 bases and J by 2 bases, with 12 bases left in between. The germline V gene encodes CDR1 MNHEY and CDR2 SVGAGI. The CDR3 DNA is TGTGCCAGCAAACCACAGGGAGGCAATCAGCCCCAGCATTTT. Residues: CASKPQGGNQPQHF.

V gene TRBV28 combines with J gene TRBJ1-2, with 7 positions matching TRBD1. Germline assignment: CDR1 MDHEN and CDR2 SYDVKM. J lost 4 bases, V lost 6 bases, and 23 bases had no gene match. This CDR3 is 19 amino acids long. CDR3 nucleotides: TGTGCCAGCAGCTGGGGGTCACAGGGGATTGAGGTTGTCCGCTATGGCTACACCTTC. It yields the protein CASSWGSQGIEVVRYGYTF.

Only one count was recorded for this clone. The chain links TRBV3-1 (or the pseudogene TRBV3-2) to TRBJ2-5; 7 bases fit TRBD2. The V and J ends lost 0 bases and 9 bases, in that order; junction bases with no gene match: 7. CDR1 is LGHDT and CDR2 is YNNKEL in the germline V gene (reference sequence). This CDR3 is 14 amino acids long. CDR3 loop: CASSQEWRGGAQYF. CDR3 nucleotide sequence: TGTGCCAGCAGCCAAGAGTGGAGGGGAGGGGCCCAGTACTTC.

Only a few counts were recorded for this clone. This chain's CDR3 is CASSIWTSSGEKLFF. CDR3 nucleotides: TGTGCCAGCAGCATATGGACAAGCTCGGGTGAAAAACTGTTTTTT. The chain links TRBV5-6 to TRBJ1-4; TRBD1 might be the D (5 bases). CDR1 and CDR2 (germline): SGHDT, YYEEEE. The CDR3 is made up of 15 amino acids. The V end was cut by 4 bases, the J end by 7 bases, with 17 bases between.

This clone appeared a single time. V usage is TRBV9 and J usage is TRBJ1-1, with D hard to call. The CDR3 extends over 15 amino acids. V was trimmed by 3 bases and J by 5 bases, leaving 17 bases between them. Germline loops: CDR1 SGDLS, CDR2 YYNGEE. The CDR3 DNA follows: TGTGCCAGCAGCGGGAGTCCTAGGCTTAGGACTGAAGCTTTCTTT. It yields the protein CASSGSPRLRTEAFF.

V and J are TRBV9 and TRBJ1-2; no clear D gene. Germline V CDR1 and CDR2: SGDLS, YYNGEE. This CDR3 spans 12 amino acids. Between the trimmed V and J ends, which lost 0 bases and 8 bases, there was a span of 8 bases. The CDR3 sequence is CASSVAGGGYTF. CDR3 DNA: TGTGCCAGCAGCGTAGCAGGAGGGGGCTACACCTTC.

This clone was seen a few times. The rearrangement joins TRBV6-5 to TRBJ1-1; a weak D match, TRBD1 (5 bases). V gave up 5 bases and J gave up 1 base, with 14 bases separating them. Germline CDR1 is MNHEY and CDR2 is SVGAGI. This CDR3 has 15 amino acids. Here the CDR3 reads CASSRLGGENTEAFF. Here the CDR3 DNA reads TGTGCCAGCAGTAGATTGGGGGGAGAGAACACTGAAGCTTTCTTT.

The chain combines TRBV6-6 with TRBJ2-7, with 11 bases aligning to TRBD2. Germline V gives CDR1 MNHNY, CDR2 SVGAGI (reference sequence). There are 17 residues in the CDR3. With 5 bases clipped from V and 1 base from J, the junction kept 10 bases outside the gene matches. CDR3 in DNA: TGTGCCAGCAGTCCCCCTTACGGACTAGCGGGTTCCTACGAGCAGTACTTC. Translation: CASSPPYGLAGSYEQYF.

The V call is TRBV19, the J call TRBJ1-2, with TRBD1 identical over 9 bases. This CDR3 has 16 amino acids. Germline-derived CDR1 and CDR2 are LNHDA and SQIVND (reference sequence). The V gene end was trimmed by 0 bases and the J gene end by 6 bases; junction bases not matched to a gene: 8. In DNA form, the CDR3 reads TGTGCCAGTAGTATAGATTCGGACAGGGGCAGTAATGGCTACACCTTC. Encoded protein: CASSIDSDRGSNGYTF.

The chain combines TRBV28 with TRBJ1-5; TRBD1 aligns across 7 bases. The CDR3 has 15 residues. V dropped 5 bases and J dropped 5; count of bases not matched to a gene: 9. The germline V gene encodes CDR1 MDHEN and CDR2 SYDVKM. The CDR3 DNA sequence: TGTGCCAGCAGTCGGGGACAGCTAGCCCATCAGCCCCAGCATTTT. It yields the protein CASSRGQLAHQPQHF.

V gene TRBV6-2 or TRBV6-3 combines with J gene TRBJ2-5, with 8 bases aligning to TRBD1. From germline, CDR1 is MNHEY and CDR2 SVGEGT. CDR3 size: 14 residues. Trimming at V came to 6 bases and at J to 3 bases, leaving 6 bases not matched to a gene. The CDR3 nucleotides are TGTGCCAGCAGCCCTGGACAGGGCGAAGAGACCCAGTACTTC. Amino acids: CASSPGQGEETQYF.

Written as DNA, the CDR3 is TGTGCCAGTAGGCCGGGTTTATTGCAGGGGACAGATACGCAGTATTTT. This sequence encodes CASRPGLLQGTDTQYF. This sequence joins TRBV19 and TRBJ2-3; D might be TRBD1 (6 bases). The V gene's germline CDR1 is LNHDA and CDR2 SQIVND (reference sequence). This CDR3 region has 16 residues. With 6 bases removed from V and 3 bases from J, the gap between germline ends came to 19 bases.

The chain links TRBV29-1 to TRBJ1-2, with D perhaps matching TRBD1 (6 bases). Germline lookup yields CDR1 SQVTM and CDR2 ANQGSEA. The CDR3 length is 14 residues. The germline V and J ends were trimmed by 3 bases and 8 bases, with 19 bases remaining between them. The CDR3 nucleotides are TGCAGCGTTGATGGGGGGGCTCCTCCTCAGGGCTACACCTTC. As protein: CSVDGGAPPQGYTF.

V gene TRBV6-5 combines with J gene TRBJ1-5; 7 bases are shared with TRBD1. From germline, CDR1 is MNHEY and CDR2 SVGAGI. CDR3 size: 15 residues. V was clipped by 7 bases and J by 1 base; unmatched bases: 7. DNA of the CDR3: TGTGCCAGCACAACGACAGGGTTCAGCAATCAGCCCCAGCATTTT. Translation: CASTTTGFSNQPQHF.

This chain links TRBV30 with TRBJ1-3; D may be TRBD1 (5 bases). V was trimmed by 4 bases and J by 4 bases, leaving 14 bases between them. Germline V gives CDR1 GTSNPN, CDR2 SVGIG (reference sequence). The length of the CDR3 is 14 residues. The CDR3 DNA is TGTGCCTGGATACCCTCGGGGGGGGGAAACACCATATATTTT. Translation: CAWIPSGGGNTIYF.